This T cell receptor (beta chain) appears in the sequencing data of a study of shared clonotypes between healthy human individuals. The germline CDR1 and CDR2 sequences are SGHVS and FQNEAQ. The CDR3 contains 15 residues. V lost 5 bases and J lost 4, with 16 bases in between. Some clones are missing from TCRdb's copy, which holds only in-frame ones; the method was immunoSEQ multiplex PCR. This sample carries fewer than 550,000 clones, nearly 80% of them seen once, and the ten largest clones take 9.5% to 15%. The source material was PBMCs. This chain joins TRBV7-8 and TRBJ2-3, with D possibly called TRBD1 or TRBD2 (7 bases each). The sequence derives from a woman aged 40 to 50 in good health. Some clones in this sample may be carry-over from other donors' samples. The CDR3 region has the DNA TGTGCCAGCAGCGCCCAGGGGGGGGGTGCAGATACGCAGTATTTT. The encoded protein is CASSAQGGGADTQYF. Filled out from reference TRBV7-8 and TRBJ2-3, the complete variable domain reads GAGVSQSPRYKVAKRGQDVALRCDPISGHVSLFWYQQALGQGPEFLTYFQNEAQLDKSGLPSDRFFAERPEGSVSTLKIQRTQQEDSAVYLCASSAQGGGADTQYFGPGTRLTVL.